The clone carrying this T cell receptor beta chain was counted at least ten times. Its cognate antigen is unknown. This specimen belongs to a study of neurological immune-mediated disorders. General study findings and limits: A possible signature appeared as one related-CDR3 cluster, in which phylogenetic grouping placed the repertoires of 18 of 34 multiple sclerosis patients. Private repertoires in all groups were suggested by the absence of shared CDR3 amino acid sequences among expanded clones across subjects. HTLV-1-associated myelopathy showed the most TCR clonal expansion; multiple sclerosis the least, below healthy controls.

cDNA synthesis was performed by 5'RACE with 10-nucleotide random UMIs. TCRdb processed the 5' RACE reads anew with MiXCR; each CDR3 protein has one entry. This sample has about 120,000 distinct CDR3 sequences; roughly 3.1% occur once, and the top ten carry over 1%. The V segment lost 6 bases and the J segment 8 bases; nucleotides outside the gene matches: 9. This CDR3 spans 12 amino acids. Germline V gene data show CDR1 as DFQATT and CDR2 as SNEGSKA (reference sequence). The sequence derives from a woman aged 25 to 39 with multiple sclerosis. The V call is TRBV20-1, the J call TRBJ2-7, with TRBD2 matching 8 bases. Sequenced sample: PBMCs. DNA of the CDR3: TGCAGTGCATGGGGACTAGGCCGTCAGCAGTACTTC. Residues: CSAWGLGRQQYF.